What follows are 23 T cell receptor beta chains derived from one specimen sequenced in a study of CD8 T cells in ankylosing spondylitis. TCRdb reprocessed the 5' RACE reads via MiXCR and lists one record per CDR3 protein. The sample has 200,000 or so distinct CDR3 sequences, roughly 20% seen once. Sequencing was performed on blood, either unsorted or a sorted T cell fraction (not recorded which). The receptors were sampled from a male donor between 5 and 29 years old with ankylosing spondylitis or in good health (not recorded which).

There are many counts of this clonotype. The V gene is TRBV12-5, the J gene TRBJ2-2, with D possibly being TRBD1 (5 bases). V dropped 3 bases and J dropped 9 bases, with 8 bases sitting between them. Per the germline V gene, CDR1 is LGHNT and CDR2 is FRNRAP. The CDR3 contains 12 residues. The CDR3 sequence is CASGFQGRELFF. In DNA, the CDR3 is TGTGCTAGTGGTTTCCAGGGCCGGGAGCTGTTTTTT.

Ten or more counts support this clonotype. The chain's CDR3 is CASSYGPSGELFF. The CDR3, as DNA: TGTGCCAGCAGTTACGGACCGTCCGGGGAGCTGTTTTTT. The J gene is TRBJ2-2, the V gene TRBV6-5; D ambiguous. CDR3 size: 13 residues. V was shortened by 2 bases and J by 6 bases, with 7 bases between the two germline ends. The V gene's germline CDR1 is MNHEY and CDR2 SVGAGI.

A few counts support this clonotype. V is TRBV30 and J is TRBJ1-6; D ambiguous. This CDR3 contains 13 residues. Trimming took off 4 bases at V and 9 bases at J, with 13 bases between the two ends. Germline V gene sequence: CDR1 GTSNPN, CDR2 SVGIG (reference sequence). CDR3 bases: TGTGCCTGGATCAGTGGTATCGGTTCACCCCTCCACTTT. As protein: CAWISGIGSPLHF.

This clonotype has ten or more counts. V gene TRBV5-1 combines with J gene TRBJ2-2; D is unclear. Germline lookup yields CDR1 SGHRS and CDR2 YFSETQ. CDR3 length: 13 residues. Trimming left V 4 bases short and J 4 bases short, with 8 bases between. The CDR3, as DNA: TGCGCCAGCAGCAACAGTGGCACCGGGGAGCTGTTTTTT. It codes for CASSNSGTGELFF.

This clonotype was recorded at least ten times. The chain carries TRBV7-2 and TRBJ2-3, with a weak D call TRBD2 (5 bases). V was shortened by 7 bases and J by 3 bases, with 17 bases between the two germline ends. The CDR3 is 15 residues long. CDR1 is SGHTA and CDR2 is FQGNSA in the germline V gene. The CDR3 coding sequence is TGTGCCAGCACCAACCGGGGTGGCGGGACAGATACGCAGTATTTT. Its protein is CASTNRGGGTDTQYF. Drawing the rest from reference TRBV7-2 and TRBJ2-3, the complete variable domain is GAGVSQSPSNKVTEKGKDVELRCDPISGHTALYWYRQSLGQGLEFLIYFQGNSAPDKSGLPSDRFSAERTGGSVSTLTIQRTQQEDSAVYLCASTNRGGGTDTQYFGPGTRLTVL.

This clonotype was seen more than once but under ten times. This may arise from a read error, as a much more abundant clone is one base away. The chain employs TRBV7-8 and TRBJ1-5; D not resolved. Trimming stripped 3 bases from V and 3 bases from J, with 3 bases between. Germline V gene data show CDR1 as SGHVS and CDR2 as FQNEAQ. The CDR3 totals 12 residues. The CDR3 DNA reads TGTGCCAGCAGCTTTTTCAATCAGCCCCAGCATTTT. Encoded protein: CASSFFNQPQHF. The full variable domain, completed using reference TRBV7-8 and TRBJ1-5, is GAGVSQSPRYKVAKRGQDVALRCDPISGHVSLFWYQQALGQGPEFLTYFQNEAQLDKSGLPSDRFFAERPEGSVSTLKIQRTQQEDSAVYLCASSFFNQPQHFGDGTRLSIL.

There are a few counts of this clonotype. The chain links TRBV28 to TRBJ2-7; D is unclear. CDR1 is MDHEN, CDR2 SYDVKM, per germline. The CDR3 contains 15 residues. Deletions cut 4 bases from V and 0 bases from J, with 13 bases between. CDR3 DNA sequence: TGTGCCAGCAGTTCTGGTAGTAGCTTCTCCTACGAGCAGTACTTC. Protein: CASSSGSSFSYEQYF.

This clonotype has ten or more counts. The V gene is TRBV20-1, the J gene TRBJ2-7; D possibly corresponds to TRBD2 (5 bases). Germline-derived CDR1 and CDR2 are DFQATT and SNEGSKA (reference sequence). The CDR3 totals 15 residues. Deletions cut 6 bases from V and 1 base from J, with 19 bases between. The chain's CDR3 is CSAPEQRRASYEQYF. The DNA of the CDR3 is TGCAGTGCGCCGGAACAGCGGCGGGCTTCCTACGAGCAGTACTTC.

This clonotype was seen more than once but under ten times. The CDR3 sequence: CASSWEGTEKLFF. As DNA, the CDR3 is TGCGCCAGCAGCTGGGAGGGTACTGAAAAACTGTTTTTT. The chain recombines TRBV5-1 with TRBJ1-4; no firm D call. The germline V gene has CDR1 SGHRS and CDR2 YFSETQ. This CDR3 region has 13 residues. V was trimmed by 3 bases and J by 7 bases, leaving 10 bases between them.

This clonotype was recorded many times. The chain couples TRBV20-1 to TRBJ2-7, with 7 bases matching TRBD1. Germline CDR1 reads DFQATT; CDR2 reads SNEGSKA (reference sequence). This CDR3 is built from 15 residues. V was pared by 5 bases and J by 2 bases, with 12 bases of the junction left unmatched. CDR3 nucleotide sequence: TGCAGTGCTGGGGATAGGGACAGCCTAACCTACGAGCAGTACTTC. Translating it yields CSAGDRDSLTYEQYF.

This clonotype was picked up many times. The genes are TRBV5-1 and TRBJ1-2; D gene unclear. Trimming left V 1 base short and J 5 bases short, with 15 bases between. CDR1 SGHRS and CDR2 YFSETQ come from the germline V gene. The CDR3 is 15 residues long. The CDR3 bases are TGCGCCAGCAGCTTGTCTTCTCAGGATTATTATGGCTACACCTTC. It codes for CASSLSSQDYYGYTF.

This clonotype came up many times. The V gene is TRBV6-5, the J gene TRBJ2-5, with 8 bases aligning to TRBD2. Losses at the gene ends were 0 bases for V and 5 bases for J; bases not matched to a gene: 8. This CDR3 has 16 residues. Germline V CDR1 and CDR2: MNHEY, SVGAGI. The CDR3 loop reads CASSYSPAGGLETQYF. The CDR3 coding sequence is TGTGCCAGCAGTTACTCTCCGGCGGGAGGACTGGAGACCCAGTACTTC.

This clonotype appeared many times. The CDR3 bases are TGCAGTGCTAGAGTTTCGGCTAGTAACGCAGATACGCAGTATTTT. Residues: CSARVSASNADTQYF. The chain carries TRBV20-1 and TRBJ2-3; D is unresolved. CDR3 size: 15 residues. Deletions cut 1 base from V and 4 bases from J, with 15 bases between. Per germline, CDR1 DFQATT and CDR2 SNEGSKA (reference sequence).

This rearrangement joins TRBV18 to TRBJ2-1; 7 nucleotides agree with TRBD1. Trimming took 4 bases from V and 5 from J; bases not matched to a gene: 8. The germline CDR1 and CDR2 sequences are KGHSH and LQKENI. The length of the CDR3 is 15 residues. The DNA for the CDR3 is TGTGCCAGCTCACTCCTCGGGACAGCAGACAATGAGCAGTTCTTC. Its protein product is CASSLLGTADNEQFF.

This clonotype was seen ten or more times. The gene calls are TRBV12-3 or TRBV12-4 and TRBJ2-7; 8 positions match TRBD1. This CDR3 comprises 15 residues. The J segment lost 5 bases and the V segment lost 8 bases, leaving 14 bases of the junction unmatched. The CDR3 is CASSRSGQGNNEQYF. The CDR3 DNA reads TGTGCCAGCTCCCGGTCAGGACAGGGCAATAACGAGCAGTACTTC.

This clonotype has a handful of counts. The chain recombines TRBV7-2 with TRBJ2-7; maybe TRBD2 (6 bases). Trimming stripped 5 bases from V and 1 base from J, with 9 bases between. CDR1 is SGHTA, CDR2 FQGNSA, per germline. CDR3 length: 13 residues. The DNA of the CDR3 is TGTGCCAGCAGCACACGGGGGTCCTACGAGCAGTACTTC. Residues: CASSTRGSYEQYF.

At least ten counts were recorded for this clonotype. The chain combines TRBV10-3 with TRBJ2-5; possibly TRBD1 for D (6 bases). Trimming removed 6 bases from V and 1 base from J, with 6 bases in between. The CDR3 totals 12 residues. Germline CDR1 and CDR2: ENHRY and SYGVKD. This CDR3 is CAIRDSQETQYF. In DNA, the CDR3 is TGTGCCATCAGGGACAGCCAAGAGACCCAGTACTTC.

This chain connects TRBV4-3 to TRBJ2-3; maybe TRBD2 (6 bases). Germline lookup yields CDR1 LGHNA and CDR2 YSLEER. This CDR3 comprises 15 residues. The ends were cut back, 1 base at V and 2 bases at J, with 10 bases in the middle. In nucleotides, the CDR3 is TGCGCCAGCAGCCAAGGCGGGATTCACACAGATACGCAGTATTTT. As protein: CASSQGGIHTDTQYF.

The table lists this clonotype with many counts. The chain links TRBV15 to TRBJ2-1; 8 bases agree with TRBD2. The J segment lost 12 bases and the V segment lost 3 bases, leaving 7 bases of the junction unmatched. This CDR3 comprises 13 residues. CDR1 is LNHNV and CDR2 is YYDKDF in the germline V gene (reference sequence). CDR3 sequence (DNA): TGTGCCACCAGCAGGGGTAGCGGGGAAACGCAGTTCTTC. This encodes CATSRGSGETQFF.

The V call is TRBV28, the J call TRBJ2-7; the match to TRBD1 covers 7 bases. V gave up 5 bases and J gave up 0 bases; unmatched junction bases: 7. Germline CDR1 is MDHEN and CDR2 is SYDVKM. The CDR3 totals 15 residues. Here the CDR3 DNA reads TGTGCCAGCAGTCTAAGGGGGCCCAGCTCCTACGAGCAGTACTTC. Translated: CASSLRGPSSYEQYF.

The CDR3 region is CASSHGGSINTGELFF. CDR3 nucleotides: TGTGCCAGCAGCCACGGCGGGAGTATTAACACCGGGGAGCTGTTTTTT. The chain combines TRBV7-2 with TRBJ2-2; 7 bases fit TRBD2. CDR1 SGHTA and CDR2 FQGNSA come from the germline V gene. V lost 5 bases, J lost 2 bases, and 8 bases stayed unmatched. The CDR3 covers 16 residues.

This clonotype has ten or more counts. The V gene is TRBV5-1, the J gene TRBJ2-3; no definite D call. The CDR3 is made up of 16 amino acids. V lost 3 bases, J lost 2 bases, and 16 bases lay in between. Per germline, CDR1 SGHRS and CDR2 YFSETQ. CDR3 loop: CASSSETQRATDTQYF. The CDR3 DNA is TGCGCCAGCAGCTCGGAGACTCAAAGGGCCACAGATACGCAGTATTTT. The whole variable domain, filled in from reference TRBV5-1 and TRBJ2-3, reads KAGVTQTPRYLIKTRGQQVTLSCSPISGHRSVSWYQQTPGQGLQFLFEYFSETQRNKGNFPGRFSGRQFSNSRSEMNVSTLELGDSALYLCASSSETQRATDTQYFGPGTRLTVL.

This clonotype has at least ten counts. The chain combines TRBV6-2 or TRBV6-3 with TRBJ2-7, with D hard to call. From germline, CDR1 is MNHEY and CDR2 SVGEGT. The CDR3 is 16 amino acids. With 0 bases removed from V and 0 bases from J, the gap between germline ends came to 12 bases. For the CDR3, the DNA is TGTGCCAGCAGTTACTCGGCACCGACCCACTCCTACGAGCAGTACTTC. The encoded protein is CASSYSAPTHSYEQYF.